Listed below are T cell receptor beta chains from one sample, sequenced in a study of T cell repertoires in cytomegalovirus infection. TCRdb reprocessed the reads via MiXCR and lists one record per CDR3 protein. The sample includes around 570,000 distinct CDR3 sequences, just under 40% of them seen just once. These receptors have no known antigen. Sequenced here: cultured PBMCs, sampled from culture after CMV antigen stimulation. Receptor source: a human donor in good health (CMV status not recorded). Some clones in this sample may be carry-over from other donors' samples. The CDR3 runs from the conserved cysteine through the conserved F or W. The order of the fields is D gene, V gene, clone size, J gene, CDR3 DNA, CDR3 protein. D genes are given only for firm matches. Size tells how often a clone was seen (once, few, many) or the class of an expanded clone, and some rows leave it out.

d_call: -
v_call: TRBV14
clone_size: -
j_call: TRBJ1-1
cdr3_nt: TGTGCCAGCAGCCAAGATGGCGCAGGGACCTCTGAAGCTTTCTTT
cdr3_aa: CASSQDGAGTSEAFF

d_call: -
v_call: TRBV6-1
clone_size: -
j_call: TRBJ2-5
cdr3_nt: TGTGCCACCCCACCAACCCAGTACTTC
cdr3_aa: CATPPTQYF

d_call: TRBD1
v_call: TRBV7-9
clone_size: -
j_call: TRBJ2-7
cdr3_nt: TGTGCCAGCAGCACCGGGACAGGCTCCTACGAGCAGTACTTC
cdr3_aa: CASSTGTGSYEQYF

d_call: -
v_call: TRBV7-2
clone_size: few
j_call: TRBJ2-2
cdr3_nt: TGTGCCAGCAGCCTCCGTTGGTGGGCCGGGGAGCTGTTTTTT
cdr3_aa: CASSLRWWAGELFF

d_call: -
v_call: TRBV12-3/TRBV12-4
clone_size: few
j_call: TRBJ2-1
cdr3_nt: TGTGCCAGCAGAGGTGTTACGGGCTCCTACAATGAGCAGTTCTTC
cdr3_aa: CASRGVTGSYNEQFF

d_call: TRBD1
v_call: TRBV7-8
clone_size: -
j_call: TRBJ1-4
cdr3_nt: TGTGCCAGCAGCTTAGGCGGGGACAGGTTAAATGAAAAACTGTTTTTT
cdr3_aa: CASSLGGDRLNEKLFF

d_call: -
v_call: TRBV5-1
clone_size: -
j_call: TRBJ1-1
cdr3_nt: TGCGCCAGCAGCCCGCGGGAGGGACGCACTGAAGCTTTCTTT
cdr3_aa: CASSPREGRTEAFF

d_call: -
v_call: TRBV6-1
clone_size: -
j_call: TRBJ2-5
cdr3_nt: TGTGCCAGCAGTTACGCCGGGGCACAACAAGAGACCCAGTACTTC
cdr3_aa: CASSYAGAQQETQYF

d_call: -
v_call: TRBV4-2
clone_size: -
j_call: TRBJ1-1
cdr3_nt: TGTGCCAGCAGTCGAGAGTACAACACTGAAGCTTTCTTT
cdr3_aa: CASSREYNTEAFF

d_call: -
v_call: TRBV7-2
clone_size: few
j_call: TRBJ1-2
cdr3_nt: TGTGCCAGCAGCGCCTCGACTAACTATGGCTACACCTTC
cdr3_aa: CASSASTNYGYTF

d_call: -
v_call: TRBV7-7
clone_size: -
j_call: TRBJ2-3
cdr3_nt: TGTGCCAGCAGCCCGAGCGGGTCCCCAGACACTAGCACAGATACGCAGTATTTT
cdr3_aa: CASSPSGSPDTSTDTQYF

d_call: -
v_call: TRBV7-2
clone_size: many
j_call: TRBJ2-1
cdr3_nt: TGTGCCAGCAGCTTAGTTCCCGGTCGGGACAATGAGCAGTTCTTC
cdr3_aa: CASSLVPGRDNEQFF

d_call: TRBD1
v_call: TRBV4-1
clone_size: -
j_call: TRBJ2-7
cdr3_nt: TGCGCCAGCAGCCAAGTCGGACGCAGGGGACAGACTGTCTTC
cdr3_aa: CASSQVGRRGQTVF

d_call: -
v_call: TRBV7-8
clone_size: many
j_call: TRBJ2-1
cdr3_nt: TGTGCCAGCAGTCCAGGGCGCCTGAGCTCCTACAATGAGCAGTTCTTC
cdr3_aa: CASSPGRLSSYNEQFF

d_call: -
v_call: TRBV20-1
clone_size: -
j_call: TRBJ1-4
cdr3_nt: TGCAGTGCCTTCGGGCAAGAAAAACTGTTTTTT
cdr3_aa: CSAFGQEKLFF

d_call: TRBD1
v_call: TRBV7-3
clone_size: -
j_call: TRBJ1-1
cdr3_nt: TGTGCCAGCAGCTTCGGGACAGGGGCGGTGGAAGCTTTCTTT
cdr3_aa: CASSFGTGAVEAFF

d_call: -
v_call: TRBV7-6
clone_size: few
j_call: TRBJ1-1
cdr3_nt: TGTGCCAGCAGCTTAAGATTGGGGAGGAAGAATGAAGCTTTCTTT
cdr3_aa: CASSLRLGRKNEAFF

d_call: TRBD2
v_call: TRBV7-2
clone_size: few
j_call: TRBJ2-3
cdr3_nt: TGTGCCAGCAGCCCTCCCACCGCACTAGCGGATAGCACAGATACGCAGTATTTT
cdr3_aa: CASSPPTALADSTDTQYF

d_call: -
v_call: TRBV20-1
clone_size: -
j_call: TRBJ2-1
cdr3_nt: TGCAGTGCTAGAGATGGATCGGAATACAATGAGCAGTTCTTC
cdr3_aa: CSARDGSEYNEQFF

d_call: -
v_call: TRBV15
clone_size: -
j_call: TRBJ1-3
cdr3_nt: TGTGCCACCAGCAGGGGTTGGAACACCATATATTTT
cdr3_aa: CATSRGWNTIYF

d_call: -
v_call: TRBV10-3
clone_size: few
j_call: TRBJ2-6
cdr3_nt: TGTGCCATCAGAAATAACGGCCGCGGGGCCAACGTCCTGACTTTC
cdr3_aa: CAIRNNGRGANVLTF

d_call: -
v_call: TRBV7-1
clone_size: -
j_call: TRBJ2-7
cdr3_nt: TGTGCCAGCAGCTCCATGAGCAGGGCCGACGAGCAGTACTTC
cdr3_aa: CASSSMSRADEQYF

d_call: TRBD2
v_call: TRBV7-9
clone_size: few
j_call: TRBJ2-1
cdr3_nt: TGTGCCAGCAGCCCTCGGGTTAGCGGGAGAGGAGAGCAGTTCTTC
cdr3_aa: CASSPRVSGRGEQFF

d_call: TRBD2
v_call: TRBV7-2
clone_size: -
j_call: TRBJ2-7
cdr3_nt: TGTGCCAGCAGCTCACGGGAGGCCTCTGACTACGAGCAGTACTTC
cdr3_aa: CASSSREASDYEQYF

d_call: TRBD2
v_call: TRBV11-2
clone_size: -
j_call: TRBJ2-7
cdr3_nt: TGTGCCAGCACCCCCGGGGGGGGTATCGACGAGCAGTACTTC
cdr3_aa: CASTPGGGIDEQYF

d_call: -
v_call: TRBV20-1
clone_size: -
j_call: TRBJ1-6
cdr3_nt: TGCAGTGCTAGTCTGGGGGGCGCCGGGTGGGATAATTCACCCCTCCACTTT
cdr3_aa: CSASLGGAGWDNSPLHF

d_call: TRBD2
v_call: TRBV4-2
clone_size: -
j_call: TRBJ2-1
cdr3_nt: TGTGCCAGCAGCCAAGATCTTCCCGGAACTAGCGATGGGGATGAGCAGTTCTTC
cdr3_aa: CASSQDLPGTSDGDEQFF

d_call: TRBD1
v_call: TRBV7-2
clone_size: many
j_call: TRBJ1-1
cdr3_nt: TGTGCCAGCAGCTTAGTACAGGGGGGCACTGAAGCTTTCTTT
cdr3_aa: CASSLVQGGTEAFF

d_call: -
v_call: TRBV20-1
clone_size: -
j_call: TRBJ1-2
cdr3_nt: TGCAGTGCTAGAGATTTCGGGGGGCGCAACTATGGCTACACCTTC
cdr3_aa: CSARDFGGRNYGYTF

d_call: TRBD2
v_call: TRBV7-2
clone_size: -
j_call: TRBJ2-3
cdr3_nt: TGTGCCAGCAGCTCGACCCTAAGCGGGAGGGCCACAGATACGCAGTATTTT
cdr3_aa: CASSSTLSGRATDTQYF

d_call: TRBD1
v_call: TRBV27
clone_size: -
j_call: TRBJ1-2
cdr3_nt: TGTGCCAGCAGCTACCTGACAGGGGGCGTCTATGGCTACACCTTC
cdr3_aa: CASSYLTGGVYGYTF

d_call: -
v_call: TRBV4-2
clone_size: -
j_call: TRBJ1-5
cdr3_nt: TGTGCCAGCAGCCAAGGAGGTGGAGGGTTTAGCAATCAGCCCCAGCATTTT
cdr3_aa: CASSQGGGGFSNQPQHF

d_call: -
v_call: TRBV7-2
clone_size: few
j_call: TRBJ2-7
cdr3_nt: TGTGCCAGCAGCACAAAACTTGGCTACGAGCAGTACTTC
cdr3_aa: CASSTKLGYEQYF

d_call: TRBD2
v_call: TRBV6-1
clone_size: few
j_call: TRBJ2-1
cdr3_nt: TGTGCCAGCAGTGTCCAGCGGGGGTACAATGAGCAGTTCTTC
cdr3_aa: CASSVQRGYNEQFF

d_call: -
v_call: TRBV5-1
clone_size: -
j_call: TRBJ1-1
cdr3_nt: TGCGCCAGCAGCTCGGACTTCAGGGTAGCTGAAGCTTTCTTT
cdr3_aa: CASSSDFRVAEAFF

d_call: -
v_call: TRBV5-1
clone_size: -
j_call: TRBJ1-6
cdr3_nt: TGCGCCAGCAGCCTAGACAGGCCCGGGAATTCACCCCTCCACTTT
cdr3_aa: CASSLDRPGNSPLHF

d_call: -
v_call: TRBV2
clone_size: few
j_call: TRBJ1-2
cdr3_nt: TGTGCCAGCAGTGAACAGGGGAATTACTATGGCTACACCTTC
cdr3_aa: CASSEQGNYYGYTF

d_call: TRBD1
v_call: TRBV7-8
clone_size: -
j_call: TRBJ2-5
cdr3_nt: TGTGCCAGCAGCCAGCCGGGACAGGGTAGAGAGACCCAGTACTTC
cdr3_aa: CASSQPGQGRETQYF

d_call: -
v_call: TRBV27
clone_size: -
j_call: TRBJ1-6
cdr3_nt: TGTGCCAGCAGCCCCGTCCGGGGGCCGGTGCCCTATAATTCACCCCTCCACTTT
cdr3_aa: CASSPVRGPVPYNSPLHF

d_call: TRBD2
v_call: TRBV7-6
clone_size: -
j_call: TRBJ2-1
cdr3_nt: TGTGCCAGCAGCCTTACTAGCGGGGGGGCCAGTGAGCAGTTCTTC
cdr3_aa: CASSLTSGGASEQFF

d_call: -
v_call: TRBV7-6
clone_size: few
j_call: TRBJ2-5
cdr3_nt: TGTGCCAGCAGCTTAGCCCCACTAGGCCGGAGGCAAGAGACCCAGTACTTC
cdr3_aa: CASSLAPLGRRQETQYF

d_call: -
v_call: TRBV28
clone_size: -
j_call: TRBJ1-1
cdr3_nt: TGTGCCAGCAGTTTACCACAGAAAGAAGCTTTCTTT
cdr3_aa: CASSLPQKEAFF

d_call: -
v_call: TRBV7-8
clone_size: -
j_call: TRBJ1-2
cdr3_nt: TGTGCCAGCAGCTTAGGGGGGGTAACCGGGACCGGGATGCGCGGCTACACCTTC
cdr3_aa: CASSLGGVTGTGMRGYTF

d_call: -
v_call: TRBV27
clone_size: -
j_call: TRBJ2-1
cdr3_nt: TGTGCCAGCGGGCGGCCACTGGGCTCTAATGAGCAGTTCTTC
cdr3_aa: CASGRPLGSNEQFF

d_call: -
v_call: TRBV5-1
clone_size: -
j_call: TRBJ2-3
cdr3_nt: TGCGCCAGCAGCTTGGACGGGCTTGAGGATACGCAGTATTTT
cdr3_aa: CASSLDGLEDTQYF

d_call: TRBD1
v_call: TRBV19
clone_size: few
j_call: TRBJ1-2
cdr3_nt: TGTGCCAGTAGTAGAACGGGACAGAAGAACTATGGCTACACCTTC
cdr3_aa: CASSRTGQKNYGYTF

d_call: TRBD1
v_call: TRBV19
clone_size: -
j_call: TRBJ1-4
cdr3_nt: TGTGCCAGTAGTTCCCAGGACAGGGGAATTGAAAAACTGTTTTTT
cdr3_aa: CASSSQDRGIEKLFF

d_call: TRBD2
v_call: TRBV7-2
clone_size: -
j_call: TRBJ2-5
cdr3_nt: TGTCCCAGCAGCTCGGGGGGCCAAGAGACCCAGTACTTC
cdr3_aa: CPSSSGGQETQYF

d_call: TRBD2
v_call: TRBV27
clone_size: -
j_call: TRBJ2-1
cdr3_nt: TGTGCCAGCAGACTTAGCGGGAGATACAATGAGCAGTTCTTC
cdr3_aa: CASRLSGRYNEQFF

d_call: -
v_call: TRBV10-3
clone_size: -
j_call: TRBJ2-5
cdr3_nt: TGTGCCATCAGTGATGGTGGGGGGACTCAAGAGACCCAGTACTTC
cdr3_aa: CAISDGGGTQETQYF

d_call: TRBD1
v_call: TRBV12-3/TRBV12-4
clone_size: -
j_call: TRBJ2-1
cdr3_nt: TGTGCCAGCAGATTAGACGGGACAGCTAAATTTGAGCAGTTCTTC
cdr3_aa: CASRLDGTAKFEQFF

d_call: -
v_call: TRBV12-3/TRBV12-4
clone_size: -
j_call: TRBJ1-2
cdr3_nt: TGTGCCAGCACCTATTGGGGGGGAGATGGCTACACCTTC
cdr3_aa: CASTYWGGDGYTF

d_call: -
v_call: TRBV7-4
clone_size: -
j_call: TRBJ2-5
cdr3_nt: TGTGCCAGCAGCACATATAGCGGAGAAGAGACCCAGTACTTC
cdr3_aa: CASSTYSGEETQYF

d_call: TRBD1
v_call: TRBV7-2
clone_size: -
j_call: TRBJ2-5
cdr3_nt: TGTGCCAGCAGCCAGAGACAGGGTAGTACGGGGGAGACCCAGTACTTC
cdr3_aa: CASSQRQGSTGETQYF

d_call: -
v_call: TRBV4-1
clone_size: -
j_call: TRBJ1-1
cdr3_nt: TGCGCCAGCAGCCAGGAAAGTCGGCAGGGAGGCACTGAAGCTTTCTTT
cdr3_aa: CASSQESRQGGTEAFF

d_call: -
v_call: TRBV12-3/TRBV12-4
clone_size: -
j_call: TRBJ1-6
cdr3_nt: TGTGCCAGCAGTGCTTACGGGGGACCATATAATTCACCCCTCCACTTT
cdr3_aa: CASSAYGGPYNSPLHF

d_call: TRBD2
v_call: TRBV5-6
clone_size: -
j_call: TRBJ2-5
cdr3_nt: TGTGCCAGCAGCCCCCGACTAGCGGGGGGGGGTCGGGAGACCCAGTACTTC
cdr3_aa: CASSPRLAGGGRETQYF

d_call: -
v_call: TRBV7-8
clone_size: many
j_call: TRBJ1-4
cdr3_nt: TGTGCCAGCAGCGTCAGGATCAGGGGCCAGAAGAAGTCAACTAATGAAAAACTGTTTTTT
cdr3_aa: CASSVRIRGQKKSTNEKLFF

d_call: -
v_call: TRBV2
clone_size: once
j_call: TRBJ1-1
cdr3_nt: TGTGCCAGCAGCGAAGAGAGGAACACTGAAGCTTTCTTT
cdr3_aa: CASSEERNTEAFF